These T cell receptor beta chains were read from a single sample in a study of siplizumab effects on memory and regulatory T cells. Sequencing was performed with immunoSEQ multiplex PCR; in TCRdb, only in-frame clones are kept and a portion is missing. The sample includes 20,000 to 30,000 clones, about 79% of them seen just once. The sequencing input was memory CD4+ T cells sorted from blood. Receptors originate from a human donor in good health. CDR3s include the opening cysteine and the closing phenylalanine or tryptophan. A D gene is named only where the DNA matches it firmly. Clone sizes are given selectively: once, few, many, or a class where the clone is expanded.

j_call,v_call,clone_size,cdr3_length,d_call,cdr3_nt,cdr3_aa
TRBJ2-1,TRBV18,-,15,-,TGTGCCAGCTCACCACCGAAGGGGATATACAATGAGCAGTTCTTC,CASSPPKGIYNEQFF
TRBJ2-2,TRBV14,-,15,-,TGTGCCAGCAGCCAAGATCATCTTTTCACCGGGGAGCTGTTTTTT,CASSQDHLFTGELFF
TRBJ2-3,TRBV4-1,-,19,TRBD2,TGCGCCAGCAGACCGGGGCTAGCGGGAGGGCCGGGGGTCACAGATACGCAGTATTTT,CASRPGLAGGPGVTDTQYF
TRBJ1-3,TRBV5-1,-,16,-,TGCGCCAGCAGCTTGGAGGGTAGGGGCGCTGGAAACACCATATATTTT,CASSLEGRGAGNTIYF
TRBJ2-7,TRBV11-2,-,17,-,TGTGCCAGCAGCCAAGATCGCCGAGGGACCGAACCCTACGAGCAGTACTTC,CASSQDRRGTEPYEQYF
TRBJ2-6,TRBV5-1,-,16,-,TGCGCCAGCATGAGGGGGGCGCCAGCTGGGGCCAACGTCCTGACTTTC,CASMRGAPAGANVLTF
TRBJ1-1,TRBV6-6,-,13,-,TGTGCCAGCAGTCCGAGGGTTGACACTGAAGCTTTCTTT,CASSPRVDTEAFF
TRBJ2-5,TRBV6-1,-,12,-,TGTGCCAGCAGTGACAGGTTCGAGACCCAGTACTTC,CASSDRFETQYF
TRBJ2-5,TRBV19,-,15,TRBD2,TGTGCCAGTAGTATGGCGGCTAGCGGGGTGGAGACCCAGTACTTC,CASSMAASGVETQYF
TRBJ1-1,TRBV7-2,-,11,-,TGTGCCAGCAGCGGGGGGCGTGAAGCTTTCTTT,CASSGGREAFF
TRBJ1-2,TRBV18,-,15,TRBD1,TGTGCCAGCTCACAAGAAGGGGGCGCACAATTTGGCTACACCTTC,CASSQEGGAQFGYTF
TRBJ2-3,TRBV5-4,-,14,-,TGTGCCAGCAGCTCTCGACTAGGAACAGATACGCAGTATTTT,CASSSRLGTDTQYF
TRBJ2-5,TRBV29-1,-,15,TRBD1,TGCAGCGTTACAGGGGACGGGGCCGCCGGCGAGACCCAGTACTTC,CSVTGDGAAGETQYF
TRBJ2-1,TRBV27,-,15,-,TGTGCCAGCAGCCCTTTAACCGGGAAACGTAATGAGCAGTTCTTC,CASSPLTGKRNEQFF
TRBJ2-3,TRBV6-1,few,15,TRBD1,TGTGCCAGCAGAAACACAGGGGGATATACAGATACGCAGTATTTT,CASRNTGGYTDTQYF
TRBJ2-1,TRBV28,-,15,-,TGTGCCAGCAGTAATGGGGGGGGCCTAGACAATGAGCAGTTCTTC,CASSNGGGLDNEQFF
TRBJ2-7,TRBV4-1,-,16,-,TGCGCCAGCAGCCAAGATCTCTCGGGCAGGGGTTACGAGCAGTACTTC,CASSQDLSGRGYEQYF
TRBJ2-2,TRBV7-9,few,17,TRBD2,TGTGCCAGCAGCTTAAGTGGGGCTAGCGGGAGGACCGGGGAGCTGTTTTTT,CASSLSGASGRTGELFF
TRBJ2-3,TRBV12-5,-,19,TRBD2,TGTGCTAGTGGTTTGGGGCTCTTCGGCCCAGCGGGGAGCACAGATACGCAGTATTTT,CASGLGLFGPAGSTDTQYF
TRBJ1-2,TRBV2,once,14,TRBD1,TGTGCCAGCAGGGGGGACAGGTGGTCCTATGGCTACACCTTC,CASRGDRWSYGYTF
TRBJ1-3,TRBV19,-,14,TRBD1,TGTGCCAGTACTTGGACAGGCTCTGGAAACACCATATATTTT,CASTWTGSGNTIYF
TRBJ2-3,TRBV6-6,-,15,TRBD1,TGTGCCAGCAGTTACCAACAGGGGAACACAGATACGCAGTATTTT,CASSYQQGNTDTQYF
TRBJ1-3,TRBV11-3,-,15,-,TGTGCCAGCAGCTTCCAGACGGGCTCTGGAAACACCATATATTTT,CASSFQTGSGNTIYF
TRBJ2-6,TRBV2,-,17,TRBD1,TGTGCCAGCAGTCCGTCGGGACAGGGCTCTGGGGCCAACGTCCTGACTTTC,CASSPSGQGSGANVLTF
TRBJ2-7,TRBV9,-,19,TRBD2,TGTGCCAGCAGCGTAGGGTTGGAGCGGGAGGCCCATTTACCCTACGAGCAGTACTTC,CASSVGLEREAHLPYEQYF
TRBJ1-1,TRBV7-2,-,13,-,TGTGCCAGCAGCTTCGGGTACGGTAATGAAGCTTTCTTT,CASSFGYGNEAFF
TRBJ2-1,TRBV4-3,-,13,-,TGCGCCAGCAGCCAAGAACAGCTCGGTGAGCAGTTCTTC,CASSQEQLGEQFF
TRBJ2-5,TRBV5-1,once,14,-,TGCGCCAGCAGCTTGGCAGGGCTTGGGGAGACCCAGTACTTC,CASSLAGLGETQYF
TRBJ1-1,TRBV7-8,few,15,-,TGTGCCAGCAGCCTCGGCAGGTGGGGGAACACTGAAGCTTTCTTT,CASSLGRWGNTEAFF